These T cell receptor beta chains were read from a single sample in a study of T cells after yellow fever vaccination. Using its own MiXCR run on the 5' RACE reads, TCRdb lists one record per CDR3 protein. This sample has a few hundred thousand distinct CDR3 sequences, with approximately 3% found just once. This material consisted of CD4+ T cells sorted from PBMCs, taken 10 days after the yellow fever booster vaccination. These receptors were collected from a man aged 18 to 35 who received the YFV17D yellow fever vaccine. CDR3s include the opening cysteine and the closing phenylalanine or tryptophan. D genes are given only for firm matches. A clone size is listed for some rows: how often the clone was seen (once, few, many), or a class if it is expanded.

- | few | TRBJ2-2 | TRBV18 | CASSPRIAPTGELFF | TGTGCCAGCTCACCAAGGATCGCCCCAACCGGGGAGCTGTTTTTT
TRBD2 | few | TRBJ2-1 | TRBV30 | CAWSEGLAALNEQFF | TGTGCCTGGAGTGAGGGACTAGCGGCACTCAATGAGCAGTTCTTC
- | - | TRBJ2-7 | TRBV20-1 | CSAAARGHEQYF | TGCAGTGCAGCCGCTAGGGGTCACGAGCAGTACTTC
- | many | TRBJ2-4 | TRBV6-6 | CASSHQDIQYF | TGTGCCAGCAGTCACCAGGACATTCAGTACTTC
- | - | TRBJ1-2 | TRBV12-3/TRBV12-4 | CASSLNPGVYGYTF | TGTGCCAGCAGTTTAAATCCAGGGGTCTATGGCTACACCTTC
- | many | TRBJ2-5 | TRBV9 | CASSRGQGGETQYF | TGTGCCAGCAGCCGCGGGCAGGGGGGAGAGACCCAGTACTTC
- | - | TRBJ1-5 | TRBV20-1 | CSARGGGEQPQHF | TGCAGTGCTAGAGGGGGCGGGGAGCAGCCCCAGCATTTT
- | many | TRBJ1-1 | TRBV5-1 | CASRPTANTEAFF | TGCGCCAGCAGACCTACAGCGAACACTGAAGCTTTCTTT
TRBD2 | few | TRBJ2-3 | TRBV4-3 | CASSGRLAGTVRGSRDTQYF | TGCGCCAGCAGCGGGCGACTAGCGGGGACAGTTAGAGGATCCAGAGATACGCAGTATTTT
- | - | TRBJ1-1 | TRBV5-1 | CASTEGALGNTEAFF | TGCGCCAGCACAGAGGGCGCGTTAGGGAACACTGAAGCTTTCTTT
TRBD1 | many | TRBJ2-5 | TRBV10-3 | CAISGTGEETQYF | TGTGCCATTTCCGGGACAGGGGAAGAGACCCAGTACTTC
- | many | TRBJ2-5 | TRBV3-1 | CASSLDGRRETQYF | TGTGCCAGCAGCCTCGATGGTAGGAGGGAGACCCAGTACTTC
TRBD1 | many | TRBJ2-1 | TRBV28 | CASRPGGPNEQFF | TGTGCCAGCAGGCCAGGGGGACCCAATGAGCAGTTCTTC
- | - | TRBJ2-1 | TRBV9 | CASTPLSQGLHNEQFF | TGTGCCAGCACCCCACTGTCGCAGGGGCTACACAATGAGCAGTTCTTC
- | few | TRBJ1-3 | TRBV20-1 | CSASAGSGNTIYF | TGCAGTGCTAGTGCGGGATCTGGAAACACCATATATTTT
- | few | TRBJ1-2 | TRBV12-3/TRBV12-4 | CASSFAGVGGYTF | TGTGCCAGCAGTTTTGCAGGGGTCGGCGGCTACACCTTC
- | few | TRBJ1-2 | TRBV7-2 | CASSLSATGYGYTF | TGTGCCAGCAGCTTAAGCGCTACGGGCTATGGCTACACCTTC
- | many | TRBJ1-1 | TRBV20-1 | CSARGTGNTEAFF | TGCAGTGCTAGGGGGACGGGGAACACTGAAGCTTTCTTT
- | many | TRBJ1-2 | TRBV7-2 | CASSLSSGYGYTF | TGTGCCAGCAGCTTATCCTCAGGCTATGGCTACACCTTC
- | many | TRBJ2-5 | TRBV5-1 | CASSLRARGQETQYF | TGCGCCAGCAGCTTACGCGCGAGGGGACAAGAGACCCAGTACTTC
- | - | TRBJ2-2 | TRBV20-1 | CSARDIANTGELFF | TGCAGTGCGAGAGACATAGCGAACACCGGGGAGCTGTTTTTT
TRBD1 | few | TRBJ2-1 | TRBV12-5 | CASATRQGVFNEQFF | TGTGCTAGTGCCACCAGACAGGGGGTTTTCAATGAGCAGTTCTTC
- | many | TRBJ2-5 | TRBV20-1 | CSARDRGTAQETQYF | TGCAGTGCTAGAGATCGAGGAACAGCACAAGAGACCCAGTACTTC
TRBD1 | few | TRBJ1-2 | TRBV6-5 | CASGQRDSSNYGYTF | TGTGCCAGCGGTCAACGGGACAGTTCTAACTATGGCTACACCTTC
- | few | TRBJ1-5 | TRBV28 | CASSTLPGGADQPQHF | TGTGCCAGCAGCACTCTACCGGGGGGGGCCGATCAGCCCCAGCATTTT
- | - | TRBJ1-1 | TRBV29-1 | CSVERGERTEAFF | TGCAGCGTTGAAAGAGGGGAGCGGACTGAAGCTTTCTTT
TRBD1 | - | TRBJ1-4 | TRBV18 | CASCNRGLDEKLFF | TGTGCCAGCTGTAACAGGGGGCTCGATGAAAAACTGTTTTTT
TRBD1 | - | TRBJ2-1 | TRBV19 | CASRGQGDYNEQFF | TGTGCCAGTAGAGGGCAGGGGGACTACAATGAGCAGTTCTTC
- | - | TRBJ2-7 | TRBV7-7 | CASSPYEGSEQYF | TGTGCCAGCAGCCCCTACGAAGGGAGCGAGCAGTACTTC
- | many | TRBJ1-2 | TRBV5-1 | CASSRGRPARINYGYTF | TGCGCCAGCAGCCGGGGACGTCCGGCTCGGATTAACTATGGCTACACCTTC
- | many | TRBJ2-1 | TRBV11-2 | CASSWDPSYNEQFF | TGTGCCAGCAGCTGGGATCCTTCCTACAATGAGCAGTTCTTC
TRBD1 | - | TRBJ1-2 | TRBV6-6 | CASSRQGKNYGYTF | TGTGCCAGCAGCCGACAGGGGAAAAACTATGGCTACACCTTC
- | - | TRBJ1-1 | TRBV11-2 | CASSFVSGGRRTEAFF | TGTGCCAGCAGCTTCGTGTCCGGGGGGAGACGAACTGAAGCTTTCTTT
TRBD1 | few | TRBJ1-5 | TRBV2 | CASDRIKGAGQPQHF | TGTGCCAGCGATCGTATTAAGGGGGCAGGGCAGCCCCAGCATTTT
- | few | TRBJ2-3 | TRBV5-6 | CASSLRGYTDTQYF | TGTGCCAGCAGCTTGAGGGGATACACAGATACGCAGTATTTT
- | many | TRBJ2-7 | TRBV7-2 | CASSLVGEQYF | TGTGCCAGCAGCTTAGTGGGAGAGCAGTACTTC
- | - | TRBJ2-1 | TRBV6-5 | CASRKGYSTVDEQFF | TGTGCCAGCAGAAAGGGATATTCTACCGTCGATGAGCAGTTCTTC
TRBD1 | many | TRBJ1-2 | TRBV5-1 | CASSFRTGRGYTF | TGCGCCAGCAGCTTCAGGACAGGGCGAGGCTACACCTTC
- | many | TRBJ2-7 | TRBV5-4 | CASSSPGGSYEQYF | TGTGCCAGCAGCTCCCCCGGGGGCTCCTACGAGCAGTACTTC
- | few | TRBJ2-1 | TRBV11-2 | CASSTSVLGSNEQFF | TGTGCCAGCAGTACCTCAGTGCTAGGCTCAAATGAGCAGTTCTTC
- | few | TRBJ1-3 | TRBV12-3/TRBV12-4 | CASTLSGSGNTIYF | TGTGCCAGCACCCTCTCGGGTTCTGGAAACACCATATATTTT
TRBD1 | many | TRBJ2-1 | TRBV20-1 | CSAPGTGINEQFF | TGCAGTGCTCCCGGGACAGGGATTAATGAGCAGTTCTTC
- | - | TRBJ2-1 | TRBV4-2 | CASSQDIGVYNEQFF | TGTGCCAGCAGCCAAGATATCGGGGTATACAATGAGCAGTTCTTC
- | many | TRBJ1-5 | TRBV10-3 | CAIGLGNQPQHF | TGTGCCATTGGATTGGGCAACCAGCCCCAGCATTTT
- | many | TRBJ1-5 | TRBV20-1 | CSARGQNNQPQHF | TGCAGTGCCCGGGGGCAGAACAATCAGCCCCAGCATTTT
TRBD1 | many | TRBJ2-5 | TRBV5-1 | CASSRGRGETQYF | TGCGCCAGCAGCAGGGGGCGCGGAGAGACCCAGTACTTC
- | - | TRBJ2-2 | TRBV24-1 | CATLYTGELFF | TGTGCCACCCTCTATACCGGGGAGCTGTTTTTT
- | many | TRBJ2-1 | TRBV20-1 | CSARRRESYNEQFF | TGCAGTGCTAGGCGGAGGGAATCCTACAATGAGCAGTTCTTC
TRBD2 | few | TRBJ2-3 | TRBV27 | CASRGLAGAITDTQYF | TGTGCCAGCAGGGGACTAGCGGGGGCCATCACAGATACGCAGTATTTT
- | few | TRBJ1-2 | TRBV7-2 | CASSLDGVYGYTF | TGTGCCAGCAGCCTGGACGGAGTCTATGGCTACACCTTC
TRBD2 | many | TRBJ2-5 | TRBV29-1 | CSVKRGGPETQYF | TGCAGCGTTAAGCGGGGGGGGCCGGAGACCCAGTACTTC
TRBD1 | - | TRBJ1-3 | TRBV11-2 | CASSLRTGLDTIYF | TGTGCCAGCAGCCTCCGGACAGGGTTAGACACCATATATTTT
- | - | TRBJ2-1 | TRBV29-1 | CSGEESSSYNEQFF | TGCAGCGGAGAGGAGTCGAGCTCCTACAATGAGCAGTTCTTC
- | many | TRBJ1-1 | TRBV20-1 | CSAPGRSSPEAFF | TGCAGTGCGCCGGGACGCTCTAGCCCTGAAGCTTTCTTT